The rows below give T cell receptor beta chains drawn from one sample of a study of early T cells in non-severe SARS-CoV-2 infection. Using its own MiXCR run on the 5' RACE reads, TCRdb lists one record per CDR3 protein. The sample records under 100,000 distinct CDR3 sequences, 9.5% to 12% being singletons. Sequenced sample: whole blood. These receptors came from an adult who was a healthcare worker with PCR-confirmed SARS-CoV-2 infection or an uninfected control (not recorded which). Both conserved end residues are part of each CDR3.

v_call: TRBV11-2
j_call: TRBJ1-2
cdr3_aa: CATYLYGYTF

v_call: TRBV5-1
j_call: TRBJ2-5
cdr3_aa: CASSFGPQETQYF

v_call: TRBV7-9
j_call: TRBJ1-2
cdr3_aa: CASSSGQTVGYTF

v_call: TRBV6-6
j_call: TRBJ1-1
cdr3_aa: CASSYSPYSWGQGTEVFF

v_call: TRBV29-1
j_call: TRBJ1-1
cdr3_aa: CSPYRANTEAFF

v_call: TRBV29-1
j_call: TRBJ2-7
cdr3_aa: CSVDATGGYEQYF

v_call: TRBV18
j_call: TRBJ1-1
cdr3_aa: CASSQLNTEAFF

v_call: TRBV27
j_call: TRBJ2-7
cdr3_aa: CASKSLTYEQYF

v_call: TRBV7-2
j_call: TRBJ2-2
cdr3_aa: CASPRQGRGNTGELFF

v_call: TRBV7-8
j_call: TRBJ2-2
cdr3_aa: CASSLAGGYTGELFF

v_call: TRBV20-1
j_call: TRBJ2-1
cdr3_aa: CSVPGEGNNEQFF

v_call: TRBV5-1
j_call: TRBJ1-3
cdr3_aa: CASSLGGSENTIYF

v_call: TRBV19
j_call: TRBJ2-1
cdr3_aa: CASSPVSSSYNEQFF

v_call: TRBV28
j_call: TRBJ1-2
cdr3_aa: CASSSTLLATNYGYTF

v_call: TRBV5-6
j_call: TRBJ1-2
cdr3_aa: CASSFADRSLGYTF

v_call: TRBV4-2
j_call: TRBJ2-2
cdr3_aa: CASSPSRSGELFF

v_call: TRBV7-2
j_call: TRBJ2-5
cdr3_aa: CASSREGVTQYF

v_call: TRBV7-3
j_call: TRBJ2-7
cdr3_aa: CASSPQGNGEQYF

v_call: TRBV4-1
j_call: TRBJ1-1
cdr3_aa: CASSQDTEAFF

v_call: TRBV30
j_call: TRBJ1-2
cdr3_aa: CAWNYNYGYTF

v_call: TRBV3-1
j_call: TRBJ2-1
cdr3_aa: CASSQAGTSGGNEQFF

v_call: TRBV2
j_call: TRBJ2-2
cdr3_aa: CASSDRGTGELFF

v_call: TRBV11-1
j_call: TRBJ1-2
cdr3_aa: CASSPTGVYGYTF

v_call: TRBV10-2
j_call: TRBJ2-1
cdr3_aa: CASRDTLAEEQFF

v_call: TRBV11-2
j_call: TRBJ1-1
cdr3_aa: CASSLLGGFDTEAFF

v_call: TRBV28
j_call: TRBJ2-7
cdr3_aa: CASSRGTSGTYEQYF

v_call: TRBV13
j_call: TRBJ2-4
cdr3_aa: CASSVGAKNIQYF

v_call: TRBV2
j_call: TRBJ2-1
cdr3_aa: CASSERQIYNEQFF

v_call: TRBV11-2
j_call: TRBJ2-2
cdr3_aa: CASSPLPGSGTGELFF

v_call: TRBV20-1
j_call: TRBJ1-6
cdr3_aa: CSARDTRVYNSPLHF

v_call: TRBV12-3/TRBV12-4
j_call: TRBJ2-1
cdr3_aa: CASSLGQGRGNEQFF

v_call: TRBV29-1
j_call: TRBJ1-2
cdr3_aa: CSVDDPLYGYTF

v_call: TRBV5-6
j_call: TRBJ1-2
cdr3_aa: CASRHRRDRAFNYGYTF

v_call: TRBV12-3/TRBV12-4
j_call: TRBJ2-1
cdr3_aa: CASSPRTDVGLAVEQFF

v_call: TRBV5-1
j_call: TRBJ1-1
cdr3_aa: CASRDRGRGRTEAFF

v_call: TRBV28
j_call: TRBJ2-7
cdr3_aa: CASSLSGLASYEQYF

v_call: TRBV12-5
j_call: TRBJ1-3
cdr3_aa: CASGLGRVTGNTIYF

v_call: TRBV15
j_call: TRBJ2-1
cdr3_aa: CATSRDLGYNEQFF

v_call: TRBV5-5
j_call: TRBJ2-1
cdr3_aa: CASSFRQFNEQFF